This T cell receptor (beta chain) originates from a study of blood T cell repertoires in COVID-19. On the study more broadly: Spain, Italy and the United States supplied samples that represented acute and convalescent COVID-19. T cells, B-cell-depleted T cells, or PBMCs supplied cDNA or gDNA.

CDR3 length: 16 amino acids. Germline values: CDR1 LGHNA, CDR2 YNFKEQ. Deletions cut 0 bases from V and 0 bases from J, with 12 bases between. In the source study's methods: From reference gene primer amplification, estimates of nucleated cell counts were derived. Repertoires were generated with immunoSEQ multiplex PCR, while TCRdb's copy carries only in-frame clones and drops some. From that table come the V and J calls and clone size; the DNA was used to work out D and trimming. Of under 300,000 clones listed, about four fifths were seen once; the top ten hold roughly 2%. Input material: peripheral blood. The receptor's source is a man under 40 who had recovered from COVID-19. J is TRBJ2-7 and V is TRBV4-2, with a tentative D call TRBD2 (6 bases). The CDR3 is CASSQDRGSGSYEQYF. The CDR3 nucleotides are TGTGCCAGCAGCCAAGATCGTGGTAGCGGCTCCTACGAGCAGTACTTC.